This T cell receptor (beta chain) stems from a study of T cells after yellow fever vaccination. General study points: Clones that expanded after primary vaccination mostly reappeared after the booster (just over 95% CD4, roughly 87% CD8).

5'RACE template switching produced TCR cDNA carrying a universal primer site and UMIs. TCRdb reprocessed the 5' RACE reads with MiXCR, giving one entry per CDR3 protein. The data hold some 250,000 distinct CDR3 sequences, with 3.6% observed a single time. V was pared by 1 base and J by 3 bases, with 11 bases between. This CDR3 contains 14 residues. CDR1 and CDR2 (germline): SGHNT, YYREEE (reference sequence). With respect to this clonotype: Its antigen is still unknown.

The TCR was taken from a man younger than 30 who received the YFV17D yellow fever vaccine. The sample in question was PBMCs, obtained 15 days after the yellow fever booster vaccination. The V gene is TRBV5-4, the J gene TRBJ2-7, with D unresolved. The CDR3 coding sequence is TGTGCCAGCAGCTTGCAGCACCGATACTACGAGCAGTACTTC. Protein product: CASSLQHRYYEQYF.